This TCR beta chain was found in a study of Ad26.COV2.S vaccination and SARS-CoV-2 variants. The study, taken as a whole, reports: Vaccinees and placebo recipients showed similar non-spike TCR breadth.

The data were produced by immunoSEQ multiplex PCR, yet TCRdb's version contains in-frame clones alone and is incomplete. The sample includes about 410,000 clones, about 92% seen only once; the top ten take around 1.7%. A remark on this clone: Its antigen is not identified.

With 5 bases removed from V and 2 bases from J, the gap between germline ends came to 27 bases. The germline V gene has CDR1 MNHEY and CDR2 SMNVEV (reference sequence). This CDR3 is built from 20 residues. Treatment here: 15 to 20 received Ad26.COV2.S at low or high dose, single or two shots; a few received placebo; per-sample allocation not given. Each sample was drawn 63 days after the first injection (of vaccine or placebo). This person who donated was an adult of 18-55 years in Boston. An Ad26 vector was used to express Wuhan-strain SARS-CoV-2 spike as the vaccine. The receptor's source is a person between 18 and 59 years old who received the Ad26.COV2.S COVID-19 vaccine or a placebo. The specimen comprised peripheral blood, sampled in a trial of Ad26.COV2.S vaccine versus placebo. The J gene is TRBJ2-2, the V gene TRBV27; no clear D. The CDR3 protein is CASSGWINLAVSQNTGELFF. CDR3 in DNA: TGTGCCAGCAGTGGGTGGATCAATTTGGCTGTCTCCCAAAACACCGGGGAGCTGTTTTTT.